The 29 T cell receptor beta chains in this list originate from one sample, sequenced in a study of post-analysis software for immune sequencing data (dated by TCRdb to between 2015 and 2017). On the study overall, not on this receptor specifically: Significantly higher frequencies in patients than in controls were found for roughly 5 TRBV segments, including TRBV5-6, TRBV5-1 and TRBV20-1.

Libraries were prepared through PCR. TCRdb names Illumina HiSeq 2500 as the instrument used. Unique molecular identifiers were incorporated into TCR beta cDNA libraries to reduce PCR and sequencing biases. TCRdb took the public reads, trimmed them with fastp at Q25, ran MiXCR for clone calling and kept in-frame beta chains. Rows are combined by CDR3 protein, so each entry shows the most common genes and DNA. This sample lists a few hundred thousand distinct CDR3 sequences; approximately 34% were detected once. Less than 6% of the sample is taken by the ten largest. Which antigens these TCRs recognize remains unknown. Sequenced: blood. These receptor sequences come from a girl aged 2-17 years with multiple sclerosis.

This rearrangement joins TRBV10-1 to TRBJ2-7; the D gene could be TRBD1 or TRBD2 (5 bases each). With 8 bases removed from V and 7 bases from J, the gap between germline ends came to 18 bases. CDR1 WNHNN and CDR2 SYGVQD come from the germline V gene (reference sequence). This CDR3 has 13 residues. The CDR3 region is CASPGTLRTEQYF. DNA for the CDR3: TGCGCCAGCCCCGGGACGCTTCGTACAGAGCAGTACTTC.

V usage is TRBV3-1 and J usage is TRBJ2-5; 7 positions match TRBD2. The last part of the DNA fits TRBJ2-7 better; the J call may be wrong. The length of the CDR3 is 15 residues. The germline gives CDR1 LGHDT, CDR2 YNNKEL (reference sequence). The CDR3 is CASSQVVGGDYEQYF. The CDR3 region has the DNA TGTGCCAGCAGCCAAGTTGTGGGGGGGGACTACGAGCAGTACTTC.

The chain couples TRBV6-1 to TRBJ2-5, with 10 bases aligning to TRBD2. Germline trimming cut 8 bases from V and 4 bases from J; bases unmatched to any gene: 13. The CDR3 runs 16 residues. The germline gives CDR1 MNHNS, CDR2 SASEGT. CDR3 nucleotide sequence: TGTGCCAGCCTCTGGGTTCAGGCTAGCGGGGGAGAGACCCAGTACTTC. It specifies CASLWVQASGGETQYF.

This chain links TRBV2 with TRBJ2-1; maybe TRBD2 (6 bases). The germline CDR1 and CDR2 sequences are SNHLY and FYNNEI. The CDR3 runs to 13 residues. Trimming left V 6 bases short and J 6 bases short, with 12 bases between. CDR3 amino acids: CASRPGLLNEQFF. The CDR3 coding sequence is TGTGCCAGCAGACCGGGACTTCTCAATGAGCAGTTCTTC.

A single count supports this clonotype. The chain joins TRBV6-5 to TRBJ1-1; D is undetermined. The CDR3 extends over 14 amino acids. The V gene's germline CDR1 is MNHEY and CDR2 SVGAGI. V dropped 5 bases and J dropped 0 bases, with 10 bases sitting between them. The chain's CDR3 is CASSRAVMNTEAFF. The CDR3 DNA reads as TGTGCCAGCAGTCGCGCCGTCATGAACACTGAAGCTTTCTTT.

The rearrangement joins TRBV5-1 to TRBJ2-1, with D possibly being TRBD2 (6 bases). CDR1 and CDR2 (germline): SGHRS, YFSETQ. Trimming pared 0 bases from V and 10 bases from J, leaving 17 bases between. CDR3 length: 15 residues. For the CDR3, the DNA is TGCGCCAGCAGCTTGGGTGGCGGGACGGCCTACGAGCAGTTCTTC. This sequence encodes CASSLGGGTAYEQFF.

In its sample, this clonotype was seen many times. V usage is TRBV7-9 and J usage is TRBJ2-1; D uncertain. The CDR3 consists of 12 residues. The V gene's germline CDR1 is SEHNR and CDR2 FQNEAQ (reference sequence). The germline V and J ends were trimmed by 2 bases and 6 bases, with 5 bases remaining between them. The CDR3 reads CASSLWGNEQFF. DNA for the CDR3: TGTGCCAGCAGCTTATGGGGCAATGAGCAGTTCTTC.

This clonotype was observed a few times. The chain uses TRBV6-2 or TRBV6-3 and TRBJ1-1; D is perhaps TRBD1 (5 bases). V lost 7 bases and J lost 1, with 13 bases in between. This CDR3 is 14 amino acids long. CDR1 is MNHEY and CDR2 is SVGEGT in the germline V gene. CDR3 amino acids: CASTFRQTNTEAFF. The CDR3 DNA reads as TGTGCCAGCACCTTCCGACAGACGAACACTGAAGCTTTCTTT.

The gene calls are TRBV20-1 and TRBJ2-3; 11 bases are shared with TRBD2. The junction had 5 bases not matched to a gene; V was cut back by 6 bases and J by 0 bases. Per germline, CDR1 DFQATT and CDR2 SNEGSKA (reference sequence). CDR3 length: 15 amino acids. CDR3 nucleotide sequence: TGCAGTGCCTTACTAGCGGGAGTTAGCACAGATACGCAGTATTTT. The encoded protein is CSALLAGVSTDTQYF.

This clonotype was seen a few times. The chain carries TRBV5-1 and TRBJ2-7, with TRBD2 matching 8 bases. Germline V CDR1 and CDR2: SGHRS, YFSETQ. The length of the CDR3 is 15 residues. The trim removed 0 bases at V and 3 bases at J, leaving 5 bases unmatched. The CDR3 bases are TGCGCCAGCAGCTTGGGCGCCGGGGGGGGCTACGAGCAGTACTTC. Translating it yields CASSLGAGGGYEQYF.

The chain is built from TRBV6-6 and TRBJ2-7; 7 bases fit TRBD2. The V gene end was trimmed by 2 bases and the J gene end by 2 bases; junction bases not matched to a gene: 9. The CDR3 is 16 amino acids. Germline CDR1 is MNHNY and CDR2 is SVGAGI (reference sequence). Written as DNA, the CDR3 is TGTGCCAGCAGTTACGGTCTAGCGGAAGGAGCCTACGAGCAGTACTTC. Translation gives CASSYGLAEGAYEQYF.

The V call is TRBV3-1, the J call TRBJ1-6; D uncertain. Trimming took 1 base from V and 12 from J, leaving 13 bases between them. CDR1 is LGHDT and CDR2 is YNNKEL in the germline V gene (reference sequence). The CDR3 spans 14 residues. This chain's CDR3 is CASSQVQTTVPLHF. The CDR3 nucleotides are TGTGCCAGCAGCCAAGTACAGACAACAGTACCCCTCCACTTT.

The CDR3 DNA is TGTGCCAGCAGCTTAGGGCGATCCGGGGGGGCCCATGAGCAGTTCTTC. It yields the protein CASSLGRSGGAHEQFF. The J gene is TRBJ2-1, the V gene TRBV11-2; the match to TRBD2 covers 8 bases. This CDR3 spans 16 amino acids. V lost 1 base to trimming and J lost 8 bases; unmatched junction nucleotides: 10. The germline CDR1 and CDR2 sequences are SGHAT and FQNNGV.

This clonotype was seen a few times. This rearrangement joins TRBV20-1 to TRBJ1-1, with a weak D call TRBD1 (6 bases). CDR1 and CDR2 (germline): DFQATT, SNEGSKA (reference sequence). CDR3 size: 17 residues. V dropped 1 base and J dropped 2 bases, with 20 bases sitting between them. The CDR3 DNA sequence: TGCAGTGCTAGAGTAGGGGGGAGAGGGGGTTATAACACTGAAGCTTTCTTT. Encoded protein: CSARVGGRGGYNTEAFF.

The chain has TRBV5-1 and TRBJ2-3; D is perhaps TRBD2 (5 bases). Per germline, CDR1 SGHRS and CDR2 YFSETQ. Trimming stripped 2 bases from V and 2 bases from J, with 12 bases between. This CDR3 contains 15 residues. The CDR3 bases are TGCGCCAGCAGCTTAGAGATCGGGGACACAGATACGCAGTATTTT. Its protein is CASSLEIGDTDTQYF.

This clonotype has more than one count but fewer than ten. The CDR3 region is CASSPLASLKQYF. The CDR3, as DNA: TGTGCCAGCAGCCCGTTGGCCTCCCTGAAGCAGTATTTT. The chain links TRBV7-3 to TRBJ2-3; D call uncertain. CDR3 length: 13 residues. V was trimmed by 5 bases and J by 11 bases, leaving 17 bases between them. Germline V lookup: CDR1 SGHTA, CDR2 FQGTGA. The whole variable domain, filled in from reference TRBV7-3 and TRBJ2-3, reads GAGVSQTPSNKVTEKGKYVELRCDPISGHTALYWYRQSLGQGPEFLIYFQGTGAADDSGLPNDRFFAVRPEGSVSTLKIQRTERGDSAVYLCASSPLASLKQYFGPGTRLTVL.

Of note for this clonotype: This may stem from a read error, because a much larger clone lies one nucleotide away. The chain has TRBV2 and TRBJ2-5; D not certain. Between the trimmed V and J ends, which lost 6 bases and 3 bases, there was a span of 11 bases. The germline V gene has CDR1 SNHLY and CDR2 FYNNEI. CDR3 length: 13 residues. CDR3 nucleotide sequence: TGTGCCAGCAGCGGGCACTTGGAAGAGACCCAGTACTTC. This gives the protein CASSGHLEETQYF.

This clonotype came up a few times. The rearrangement uses TRBV7-2 and TRBJ1-1, with TRBD1 matching 8 bases. Germline V gene lookup returns CDR1 SGHTA and CDR2 FQGNSA. V gave up 4 bases and J gave up 4 bases; unmatched junction bases: 11. The CDR3 is 16 amino acids. DNA of the CDR3: TGTGCCAGCAGCTCCGACAGGGGCTGGGCGGGCACTGAAGCTTTCTTT. Translated: CASSSDRGWAGTEAFF. Complete variable domain (other parts from reference TRBV7-2 and TRBJ1-1): GAGVSQSPSNKVTEKGKDVELRCDPISGHTALYWYRQSLGQGLEFLIYFQGNSAPDKSGLPSDRFSAERTGGSVSTLTIQRTQQEDSAVYLCASSSDRGWAGTEAFFGQGTRLTVV.

J is TRBJ2-1 and V is TRBV5-1; 10 nucleotides line up with TRBD2. Germline V gene lookup returns CDR1 SGHRS and CDR2 YFSETQ. The V segment lost 4 bases and the J segment 0 bases; nucleotides outside the gene matches: 13. This CDR3 comprises 19 residues. This chain's CDR3 is CASSPRGSGGPSSYNEQFF. DNA for the CDR3: TGCGCCAGCAGCCCGAGGGGTAGCGGGGGGCCCAGCTCCTACAATGAGCAGTTCTTC.

This clonotype was counted ten times or more. The genes are TRBV2 and TRBJ2-5; no clear D gene. V shed 1 base and J shed 2 bases, with 2 bases lying between them. The CDR3 has 12 residues. Germline CDR1 and CDR2: SNHLY and FYNNEI. Here the CDR3 DNA reads TGTGCCAGCAGTGAAGGGCAAGAGACCCAGTACTTC. Translation gives CASSEGQETQYF.

There are a few counts of this clonotype. The chain employs TRBV15 and TRBJ1-1; unclear D gene. Germline assignment: CDR1 LNHNV and CDR2 YYDKDF (reference sequence). V lost 0 bases and J lost 4, with 9 bases in between. The CDR3 covers 14 residues. The CDR3 nucleotides are TGTGCCACCAGCAGAGATGACCGAGTCACTGAAGCTTTCTTT. Its protein is CATSRDDRVTEAFF.

The chain recombines TRBV27 with TRBJ2-4, with TRBD1 as a possible D gene (5 bases). The CDR3 is made up of 15 amino acids. Germline-derived CDR1 and CDR2 are MNHEY and SMNVEV (reference sequence). V lost 3 bases to trimming and J lost 5 bases, with 14 bases between them. CDR3 protein: CASSFSRDSQNIQYF. In DNA form, the CDR3 reads TGTGCCAGCAGTTTCTCTCGCGACAGCCAAAACATTCAGTACTTC.

This clonotype was detected ten times or more. The V call is TRBV7-9, the J call TRBJ1-2; TRBD1 is a possible D gene (5 bases). Germline V lookup: CDR1 SEHNR, CDR2 FQNEAQ (reference sequence). The CDR3 loop spans 12 amino acids. For the CDR3, the DNA is TGTGCTATCGGGGACGGTCTAGGGGGCTACACCTTC. It is translated as CAIGDGLGGYTF.

This clonotype was detected a few times. V and J are TRBV29-1 and TRBJ2-1; a weak D match, TRBD2 (6 bases). This CDR3 is built from 14 residues. Deletions cut 4 bases from V and 6 bases from J, with 16 bases between. Germline V CDR1 and CDR2: SQVTM, ANQGSEA. As DNA, the CDR3 is TGCAGCGTTGGAGGGGAGGTCTGGTTCAATGAGCAGTTCTTC. Its protein is CSVGGEVWFNEQFF.

This chain links TRBV10-3 with TRBJ2-7; D is undetermined. This CDR3 contains 12 residues. The V gene lost 3 bases and the J gene lost 0 bases, with 3 bases spanning the gap. The V gene's germline CDR1 is ENHRY and CDR2 SYGVKD. The CDR3 loop is CAISEGSYEQYF. As DNA, the CDR3 is TGTGCCATCAGTGAAGGCTCCTACGAGCAGTACTTC.

The rearrangement uses TRBV5-1 and TRBJ2-3; D unresolved. The CDR3 sequence is 15 residues long. Germline CDR1 reads SGHRS; CDR2 reads YFSETQ. The ends were cut back, 3 bases at V and 1 base at J, with 12 bases in the middle. The CDR3 DNA follows: TGCGCCAGCAGCTCGGGCCGGGCCGGCACAGATACGCAGTATTTT. Its protein product is CASSSGRAGTDTQYF.

This clonotype has only a few counts. This sequence joins TRBV6-5 and TRBJ2-1; TRBD1 aligns across 7 bases. The ends lost 6 bases at V and 6 bases at J; junction bases unmatched: 5. The CDR3 is 13 amino acids. CDR1 and CDR2 from the germline V gene are MNHEY and SVGAGI. CDR3: CASRSTGINEQFF. CDR3 nucleotide sequence: TGTGCCAGCAGATCGACAGGGATCAATGAGCAGTTCTTC.

This clonotype was detected a few times. The chain links TRBV9 to TRBJ2-1; D might be TRBD1 or TRBD2, each matching 5 bases. V gave up 3 bases and J gave up 5 bases, with 12 bases separating them. The CDR3 is 14 amino acids. CDR1 and CDR2 (germline): SGDLS, YYNGEE. The CDR3 region has the DNA TGTGCCAGCAGCGCCGGGGACGGGCACAATGAGCAGTTCTTC. Its translation: CASSAGDGHNEQFF.

The chain is built from TRBV7-3 and TRBJ1-1; a possible D gene is TRBD1 (6 bases). Germline V gene sequence: CDR1 SGHTA, CDR2 FQGTGA. Trimming pared 5 bases from V and 11 bases from J, leaving 15 bases between. This CDR3 region has 12 residues. Here the CDR3 reads CASSHVGGHAFF. The CDR3 coding sequence is TGTGCCAGCAGCCATGTGGGGGGGCATGCTTTCTTT.